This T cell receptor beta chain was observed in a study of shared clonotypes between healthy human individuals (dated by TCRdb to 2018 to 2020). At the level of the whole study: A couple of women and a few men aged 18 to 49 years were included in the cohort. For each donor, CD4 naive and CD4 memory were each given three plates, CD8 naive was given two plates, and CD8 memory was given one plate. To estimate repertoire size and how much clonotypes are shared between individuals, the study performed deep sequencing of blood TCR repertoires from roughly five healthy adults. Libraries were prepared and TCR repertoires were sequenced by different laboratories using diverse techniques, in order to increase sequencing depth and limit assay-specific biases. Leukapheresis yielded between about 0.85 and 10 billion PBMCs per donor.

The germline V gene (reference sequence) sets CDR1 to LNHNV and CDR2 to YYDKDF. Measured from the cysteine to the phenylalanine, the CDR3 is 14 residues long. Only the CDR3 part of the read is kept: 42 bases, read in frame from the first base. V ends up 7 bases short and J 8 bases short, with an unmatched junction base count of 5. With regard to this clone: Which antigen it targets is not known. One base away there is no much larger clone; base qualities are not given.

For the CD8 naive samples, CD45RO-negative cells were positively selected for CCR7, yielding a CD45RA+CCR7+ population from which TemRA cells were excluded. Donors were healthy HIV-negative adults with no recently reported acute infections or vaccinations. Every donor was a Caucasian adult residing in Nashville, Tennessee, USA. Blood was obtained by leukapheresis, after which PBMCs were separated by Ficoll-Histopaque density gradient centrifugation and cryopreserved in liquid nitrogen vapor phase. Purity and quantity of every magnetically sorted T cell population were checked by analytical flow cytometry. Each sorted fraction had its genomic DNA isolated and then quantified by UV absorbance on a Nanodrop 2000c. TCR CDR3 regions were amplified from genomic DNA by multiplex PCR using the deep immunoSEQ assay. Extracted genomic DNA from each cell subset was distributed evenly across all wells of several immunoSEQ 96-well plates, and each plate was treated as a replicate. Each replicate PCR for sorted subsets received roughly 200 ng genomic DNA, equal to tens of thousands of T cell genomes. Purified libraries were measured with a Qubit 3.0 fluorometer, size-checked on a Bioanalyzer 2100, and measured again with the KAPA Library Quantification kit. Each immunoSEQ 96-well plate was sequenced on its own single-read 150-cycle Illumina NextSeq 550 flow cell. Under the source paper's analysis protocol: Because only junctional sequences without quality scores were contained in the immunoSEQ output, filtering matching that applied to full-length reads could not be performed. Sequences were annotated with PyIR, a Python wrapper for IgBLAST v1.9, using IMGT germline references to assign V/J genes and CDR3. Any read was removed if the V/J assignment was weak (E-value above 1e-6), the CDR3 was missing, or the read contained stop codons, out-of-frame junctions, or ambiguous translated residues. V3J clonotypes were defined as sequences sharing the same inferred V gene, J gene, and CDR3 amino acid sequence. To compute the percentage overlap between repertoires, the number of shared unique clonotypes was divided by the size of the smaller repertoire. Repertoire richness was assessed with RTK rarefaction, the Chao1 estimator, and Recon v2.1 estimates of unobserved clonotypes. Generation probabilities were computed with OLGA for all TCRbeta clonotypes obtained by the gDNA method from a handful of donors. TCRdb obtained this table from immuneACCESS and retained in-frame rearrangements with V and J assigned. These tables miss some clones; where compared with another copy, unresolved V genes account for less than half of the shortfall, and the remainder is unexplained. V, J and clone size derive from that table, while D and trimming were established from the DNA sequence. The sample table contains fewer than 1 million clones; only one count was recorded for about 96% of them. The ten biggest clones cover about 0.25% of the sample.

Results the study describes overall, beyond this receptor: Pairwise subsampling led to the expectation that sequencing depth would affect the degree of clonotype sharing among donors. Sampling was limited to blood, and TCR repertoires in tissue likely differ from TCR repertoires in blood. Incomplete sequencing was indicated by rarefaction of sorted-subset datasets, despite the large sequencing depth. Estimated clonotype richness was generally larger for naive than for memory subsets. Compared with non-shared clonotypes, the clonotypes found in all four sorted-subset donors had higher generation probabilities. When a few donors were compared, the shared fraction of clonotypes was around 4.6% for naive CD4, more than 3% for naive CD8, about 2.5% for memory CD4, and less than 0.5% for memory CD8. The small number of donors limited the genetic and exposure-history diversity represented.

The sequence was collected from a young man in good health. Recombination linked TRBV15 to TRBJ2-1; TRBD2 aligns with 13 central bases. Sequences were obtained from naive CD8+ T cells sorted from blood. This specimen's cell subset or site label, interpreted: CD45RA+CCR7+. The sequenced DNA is TGTGCCACCACCACTAGCGGGAGGGCCGATGAGCAGTTCTTC. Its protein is CATTTSGRADEQFF.